This T cell receptor beta chain was found in a study of shared clonotypes between healthy human individuals. The assay used deep level. Genomic DNA per cell subset filled all wells of several immunoSEQ plates. The repertoire was sequenced with immunoSEQ multiplex PCR; TCRdb's copy has only in-frame clones and lacks some. The sample consists of roughly 1,500,000 clones, 98% of them appearing once. Trimming cost V 4 bases and J 3 bases; bases outside gene matches: 5. This CDR3 is 14 amino acids long. Germline V gene lookup returns CDR1 SGHDT and CDR2 YYEEEE. Sequencing was done on a sample of naive CD4+ T cells sorted from blood. Described subset: CD45RA+ positively selected. The TCR comes from a man aged 30-40 years in good health. The V and J genes are TRBV5-6 and TRBJ1-2; 8 positions match TRBD1. CDR3 coding DNA: TGTGCCAGCAGCGCGACAGGGGTTGACTATGGCTACACCTTC. It translates to CASSATGVDYGYTF.